These 4 T cell receptor beta chains were sequenced from one sample in a study of Tregs in tolerant kidney transplant recipients. The method was immunoSEQ multiplex PCR; TCRdb's version includes in-frame clones alone and lacks a portion of them. The sample table includes roughly 48,000 clones. The sample was CD4+ T cells from blood, taken before the transplant. Receptor source: a human donor who received a combined kidney and bone marrow transplant.

Notes on this clone: The read terminates 3 residues before the CDR3 end, so the remaining end is supplied by the germline J gene. This rearrangement joins TRBV19 to TRBJ2-2; possible D gene TRBD1, 5 bases. This CDR3 region has 15 residues. The germline gives CDR1 LNHDA, CDR2 SQIVND (reference sequence). The germline V and J ends were trimmed by 6 bases and 5 bases, with 16 bases remaining between them. CDR3 protein: CASRSGREATGELFF. The part of the CDR3 DNA that was read is TGTGCCAGTAGATCCGGCAGGGAAGCGACCGGGGAG.

As regards this clone: The read finishes 3 residues shy of the CDR3 end, and the germline J gene is used to complete it. V usage is TRBV5-6 and J usage is TRBJ2-7; no clear D gene. Germline-derived CDR1 and CDR2 are SGHDT and YYEEEE. The CDR3 sequence is 14 residues long. With 2 bases removed from V and 3 bases from J, the gap between germline ends came to 12 bases. CDR3 in amino acids: CASSLWQASYEQYF. The CDR3 bases that were read are TGTGCCAGCAGCTTATGGCAGGCCAGCTACGAG.

As concerns this clone: The CDR3 is cut off 3 residues early in the read; its end comes from the germline J gene. The V call is TRBV30, the J call TRBJ1-2; 10 bases map to TRBD1. The germline gives CDR1 GTSNPN, CDR2 SVGIG (reference sequence). With 7 bases clipped from V and 4 bases from J, the junction kept 9 bases outside the gene matches. The CDR3 has 14 amino acids. The chain's CDR3 is CAFNTGQGVYGYTF. The sequenced part of the CDR3 DNA is TGTGCCTTCAACACCGGACAGGGGGTCTATGGC.

In regard to this clone: The sequenced fragment ends 3 residues before the CDR3 boundary, so the rest is inferred from the germline J gene. The chain is built from TRBV20-1 and TRBJ1-1, with D perhaps TRBD1 (5 bases). The germline CDR1 and CDR2 sequences are DFQATT and SNEGSKA (reference sequence). Trimming pared 0 bases from V and 3 bases from J, leaving 29 bases between. The CDR3 runs 20 residues. The part of the CDR3 DNA that was read is TGCAGTGCTAGAGACGGGCCTATGGGATACAGTGATCGCAGGGACACTGAA. Encoded protein: CSARDGPMGYSDRRDTE. The full-length CDR3 reads as CSARDGPMGYSDRRDTEAFF.